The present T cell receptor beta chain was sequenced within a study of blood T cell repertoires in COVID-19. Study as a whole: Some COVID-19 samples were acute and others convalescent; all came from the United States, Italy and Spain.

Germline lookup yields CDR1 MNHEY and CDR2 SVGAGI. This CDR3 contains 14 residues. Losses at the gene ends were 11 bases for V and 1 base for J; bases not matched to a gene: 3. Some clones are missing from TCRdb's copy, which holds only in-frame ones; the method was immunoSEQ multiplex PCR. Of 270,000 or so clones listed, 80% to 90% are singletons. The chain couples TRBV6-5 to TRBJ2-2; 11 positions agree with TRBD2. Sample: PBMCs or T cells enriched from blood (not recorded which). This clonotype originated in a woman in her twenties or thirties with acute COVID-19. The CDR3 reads CAGGTSGNTGELFF. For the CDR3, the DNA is TGTGCCGGGGGGACTAGCGGGAACACCGGGGAGCTGTTTTTT.